A single sample is the source of the 20 T cell receptor beta chains below, sequenced in a study of T cells after yellow fever vaccination. TCRdb analysed the 5' RACE reads with MiXCR anew, one entry per CDR3 protein. The sample has about 210,000 distinct CDR3 sequences, less than 3.5% seen once. Sequences were derived from CD4+ T cells sorted from PBMCs, sampled 10 days after the yellow fever booster vaccination. Receptors originate from a man aged 18 to 35 who received the YFV17D yellow fever vaccine.

The sample holds a few counts of this clonotype. V is TRBV20-1 and J is TRBJ2-7, with D perhaps assigned TRBD1 or TRBD2 (5 bases each). The V end was cut by 3 bases, the J end by 3 bases, with 12 bases between. This CDR3 is built from 13 residues. Germline V CDR1 and CDR2: DFQATT, SNEGSKA (reference sequence). CDR3 loop: CSASSRDGYEQYV. CDR3 nucleotides: TGCAGTGCTAGTTCTCGGGACGGCTACGAGCAGTACGTC.

CDR3 DNA: TGTGCCACCAGCAGAGACCCGAAAAAAGATACGCAGTATTTT. Translated, it gives CATSRDPKKDTQYF. This chain connects TRBV15 to TRBJ2-3, with D unclear. Germline-derived CDR1 and CDR2 are LNHNV and YYDKDF (reference sequence). Trimming pared 0 bases from V and 5 bases from J, leaving 9 bases between. The CDR3 extends over 14 amino acids.

This clonotype was observed many times. The chain links TRBV3-1 to TRBJ1-3, with D unresolved. The CDR3 is 14 amino acids. Germline values: CDR1 LGHDT, CDR2 YNNKEL (reference sequence). Trimming removed 2 bases at V and 4 bases at J, with 9 bases between. The CDR3 sequence: CASSQNSFGNTIYF. The CDR3 DNA is TGTGCCAGCAGCCAAAACTCCTTCGGAAACACCATATATTTT.

This clonotype was seen at least ten times. V is TRBV30 and J is TRBJ1-1; 7 bases map to TRBD1. Germline V gene lookup returns CDR1 GTSNPN and CDR2 SVGIG (reference sequence). The CDR3 is made up of 15 amino acids. Trimming removed 1 base from V and 3 bases from J; junction bases left unmatched: 8. DNA of the CDR3: TGTGCCTGGAGTGCTTACGGGACAGCTTACACTGAAGCTTTCTTT. Protein sequence: CAWSAYGTAYTEAFF.

This clonotype was seen at least ten times. V is TRBV9 and J is TRBJ2-3, with 11 nucleotides matching TRBD2. CDR1 is SGDLS and CDR2 is YYNGEE in the germline V gene. This CDR3 contains 15 residues. After removal of 4 bases from V and 0 bases from J, the junction contained 1 base not matched to a gene. DNA of the CDR3: TGTGCCAGCAGCTGGACTAGCGGGAGCACAGATACGCAGTATTTT. Translated, it gives CASSWTSGSTDTQYF.

This clonotype was recorded a few times. The V and J genes are TRBV7-6 and TRBJ1-1; a weak D match, TRBD1 (5 bases). The CDR3 spans 12 residues. V was pared by 5 bases and J by 8 bases, with 12 bases between. In germline, CDR1 is SGHVS, CDR2 FNYEAQ. CDR3 sequence (DNA): TGTGCCAGCAGCGGAGGAGGGGACGAAGCTTTCTTT. It codes for CASSGGGDEAFF.

V usage is TRBV24-1 and J usage is TRBJ2-3, with D perhaps TRBD1 (6 bases). The V and J ends lost 10 bases and 5 bases respectively, with 15 bases between them. This CDR3 contains 13 residues. CDR1 and CDR2 (germline): KGHDR, SFDVKD. As DNA, the CDR3 is TGTGCCACGGGCTGGGGGCAGGGAGATACGCAGTATTTT. Translating it yields CATGWGQGDTQYF.

J is TRBJ2-2 and V is TRBV3-1, with a possible D match to TRBD1 (6 bases). Germline CDR1 LGHDT, CDR2 YNNKEL (reference sequence). This CDR3 comprises 14 residues. Trimming cost V 4 bases and J 0 bases, with 6 bases left between them. CDR3 DNA sequence: TGTGCCAGCAGCCGGGGGCCGAACACCGGGGAGCTGTTTTTT. Translated, it gives CASSRGPNTGELFF.

The chain uses TRBV5-1 and TRBJ2-4; D possibly uses TRBD1 or TRBD2 (5 bases each). The CDR3 sequence is 17 residues long. Germline CDR1 SGHRS, CDR2 YFSETQ. Trimming took 3 bases from V and 8 from J, leaving 24 bases between them. The CDR3 DNA reads as TGCGCCAGCAGCTGGACCGGGACCCTTCTAGGACGAGACATTCAGTACTTC. Translating gives CASSWTGTLLGRDIQYF.

This chain uses TRBV6-5 with TRBJ1-3, with a weak D call TRBD1 (5 bases). Germline CDR1 reads MNHEY; CDR2 reads SVGAGI. The germline V and J ends were trimmed by 2 bases and 0 bases, with 11 bases remaining between them. The CDR3 totals 16 residues. Here the CDR3 DNA reads TGTGCCAGCAGTTACCGGGGGTCGAGCTCTGGAAACACCATATATTTT. This translates into CASSYRGSSSGNTIYF.

This clonotype was seen ten or more times. V usage is TRBV5-1 and J usage is TRBJ2-5, with unresolved D. Germline assignment: CDR1 SGHRS and CDR2 YFSETQ. Trimming cost V 5 bases and J 5 bases, with 13 bases left between them. The CDR3 length is 13 residues. The CDR3 is CASSSSLFETQYF. For the CDR3, the DNA is TGCGCCAGCAGTTCGTCCCTGTTTGAGACCCAGTACTTC. The full variable domain, in which reference TRBV5-1 and TRBJ2-5 provide the parts outside the CDR3, is KAGVTQTPRYLIKTRGQQVTLSCSPISGHRSVSWYQQTPGQGLQFLFEYFSETQRNKGNFPGRFSGRQFSNSRSEMNVSTLELGDSALYLCASSSSLFETQYFGPGTRLLVL.

In this sample, this clonotype turned up a few times. The chain recombines TRBV5-1 with TRBJ2-1; unclear D gene. CDR1 SGHRS and CDR2 YFSETQ come from the germline V gene. The length of the CDR3 is 14 residues. The V end lost 3 bases, the J end lost 4 bases, and 11 bases lay between the germline ends. CDR3 protein: CASSSDRRYNEQFF. CDR3 sequence (DNA): TGCGCCAGCAGCTCCGACCGTCGATACAATGAGCAGTTCTTC.

This clonotype occurred many times. The rearrangement uses TRBV5-1 and TRBJ2-3; 8 bases align to TRBD1. J was trimmed by 3 bases and V by 4 bases; bases with no gene match: 7. The CDR3 extends over 15 amino acids. Germline V CDR1 and CDR2: SGHRS, YFSETQ. Here the CDR3 reads CASSVAGGGTDTQYF. The CDR3 DNA follows: TGCGCCAGCAGCGTAGCAGGGGGCGGAACAGATACGCAGTATTTT.

The chain couples TRBV9 to TRBJ2-3; TRBD1 might be the D (5 bases). The germline gives CDR1 SGDLS, CDR2 YYNGEE. Deletions cut 0 bases from V and 3 bases from J, with 11 bases between. The CDR3 has 15 residues. For the CDR3, the DNA is TGTGCCAGCAGCGTAGTGGACACTACGACAGATACGCAGTATTTT. Its protein product is CASSVVDTTTDTQYF.

This clonotype showed up just a few times. The chain carries TRBV2 and TRBJ2-7, with unresolved D. The CDR3 spans 12 residues. Trimming cost V 6 bases and J 6 bases, with 12 bases left between them. Looked up from germline, CDR1 is SNHLY and CDR2 is FYNNEI. The CDR3 loop reads CASRRVASEQYV. The CDR3 coding sequence is TGTGCCAGCAGAAGGGTAGCCTCCGAGCAGTACGTC.

This clonotype occurred a few times. This chain joins TRBV19 and TRBJ1-2; D is ambiguous. The CDR3 loop spans 12 amino acids. Germline V gene lookup returns CDR1 LNHDA and CDR2 SQIVND (reference sequence). The V end lost 4 bases, the J end lost 5 bases, and 8 bases lay between the germline ends. CDR3 loop: CASSTTRYGYTF. The CDR3 DNA reads TGTGCCAGTAGTACGACCCGTTATGGCTACACCTTC.

This clonotype was seen more than once but under ten times. V and J are TRBV4-3 and TRBJ1-1; D is ambiguous. The germline CDR1 and CDR2 sequences are LGHNA and YSLEER. V was cut by 5 bases and J by 1 base, with 14 bases left in between. This CDR3 is 15 amino acids long. Here the CDR3 reads CASSKFGGRNTEAFF. The CDR3 coding sequence is TGCGCCAGCAGCAAGTTTGGAGGGAGGAACACTGAAGCTTTCTTT.

This clonotype has a count of ten or more. The chain is built from TRBV5-1 and TRBJ2-3; 8 nucleotides match TRBD2. The ends lost 4 bases at V and 2 bases at J; junction bases unmatched: 9. The CDR3 covers 16 residues. Germline V gives CDR1 SGHRS, CDR2 YFSETQ. CDR3 in DNA: TGCGCCAGCAGCCAGACCTTAGCGGGGTTCACAGATACGCAGTATTTT. Translation: CASSQTLAGFTDTQYF.

J is TRBJ2-1 and V is TRBV18; D perhaps matches TRBD1 (6 bases). Between the trimmed V and J ends, which lost 5 bases and 4 bases, there was a span of 12 bases. The CDR3 is made up of 14 amino acids. CDR1 is KGHSH, CDR2 LQKENI, per germline. CDR3 sequence: CASSTGQLYNEQFF. CDR3 bases: TGTGCCAGCTCAACCGGACAGCTTTACAATGAGCAGTTCTTC.

In its sample, this clonotype was seen a few times. V is TRBV7-2 and J is TRBJ2-7; TRBD2 agrees at 7 bases. Germline V gives CDR1 SGHTA, CDR2 FQGNSA. V lost 1 base to trimming and J lost 3 bases; unmatched junction nucleotides: 6. This CDR3 is built from 15 residues. The CDR3 protein is CASSLGPSGYYEQYV. For the CDR3, the DNA is TGTGCCAGCAGCTTAGGGCCTAGCGGATACTACGAGCAGTACGTC.